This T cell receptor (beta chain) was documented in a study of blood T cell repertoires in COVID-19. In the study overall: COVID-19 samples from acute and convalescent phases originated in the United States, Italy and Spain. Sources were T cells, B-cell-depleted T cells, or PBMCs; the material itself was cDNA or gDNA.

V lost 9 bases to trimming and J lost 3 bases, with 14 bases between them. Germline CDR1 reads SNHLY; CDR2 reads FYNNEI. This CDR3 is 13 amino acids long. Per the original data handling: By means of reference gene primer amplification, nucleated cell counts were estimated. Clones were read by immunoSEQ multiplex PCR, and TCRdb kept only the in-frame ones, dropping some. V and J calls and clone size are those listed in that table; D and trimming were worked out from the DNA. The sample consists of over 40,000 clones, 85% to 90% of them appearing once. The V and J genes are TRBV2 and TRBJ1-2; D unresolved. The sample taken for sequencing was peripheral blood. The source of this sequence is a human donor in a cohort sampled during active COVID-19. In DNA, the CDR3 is TGTGCCAGTGTCATCGGAGATGACTATGGCTACACCTTC. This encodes CASVIGDDYGYTF.